One sample yielded the 19 T cell receptor beta chains listed below, sequenced in a study of CD8+CD57+ T cells in acquired aplastic anemia. Genomic DNA provided the template from which TCR beta VDJ and CDR3 profiles were obtained. MiXCR, run by TCRdb on the reads, gives a single entry per CDR3 protein. The sample records more than 150,000 distinct CDR3 sequences, around 43% being singletons. All sequencing subjects had displayed CD8+CD57+ cell expansion on flow cytometry. The specimen was sorted CD4+, CD8+, or CD8+CD57+ T cells (not recorded which) from PBMCs. Receptors were obtained from a human donor with aplastic anemia.

The CDR3, as DNA: TGTGCCAGCAGCTTAACAGGACAGTACAATGAGCAGTTCTTC. It yields the protein CASSLTGQYNEQFF. The V gene is TRBV7-3, the J gene TRBJ2-1; D possibly corresponds to TRBD1 (6 bases). Trimming cost V 0 bases and J 4 bases, with 7 bases left between them. From germline, CDR1 is SGHTA and CDR2 FQGTGA. This CDR3 region has 14 residues.

This clonotype occurred many times. This chain joins TRBV19 and TRBJ1-4; a weak D match, TRBD1 (5 bases). Germline V CDR1 and CDR2: LNHDA, SQIVND (reference sequence). The CDR3 sequence is 14 residues long. The ends were cut back, 4 bases at V and 7 bases at J, with 13 bases in the middle. The CDR3: CASSTGPSTEKLFF. The CDR3 nucleotides are TGTGCCAGTAGTACGGGACCTTCGACTGAAAAACTGTTTTTT.

This clonotype was picked up one time. The chain is built from TRBV10-3 and TRBJ2-1; the D gene is possibly TRBD2 (7 bases). This CDR3 spans 13 amino acids. Trimming took off 10 bases at V and 8 bases at J, with 18 bases between the two ends. CDR1 is ENHRY and CDR2 is SYGVKD in the germline V gene. In nucleotides, the CDR3 is TGTGCCAGCAGCCGGGGGGCGGTGGATGAGCAGTTCTTC. Protein sequence: CASSRGAVDEQFF.

The gene calls are TRBV19 and TRBJ2-6; D possibly matches TRBD1 or TRBD2 (6 bases each). V lost 3 bases, J lost 3 bases, and 18 bases lay in between. Germline V CDR1 and CDR2: LNHDA, SQIVND (reference sequence). The CDR3 is 18 residues long. CDR3 region: CASSMGLRGRIGANVLTF. The CDR3 nucleotides read TGTGCCAGTAGTATGGGACTCCGGGGGCGGATTGGGGCCAACGTCCTGACTTTC. Using reference TRBV19 and TRBJ2-6 for the parts outside the CDR3, the full variable domain is DGGITQSPKYLFRKEGQNVTLSCEQNLNHDAMYWYRQDPGQGLRLIYYSQIVNDFQKGDIAEGYSVSREKKESFPLTVTSAQKNPTAFYLCASSMGLRGRIGANVLTFGAGSRLTVL.

This clonotype was counted a few times. A single base separates this from a much larger clone, so it may be a read error. The V call is TRBV20-1, the J call TRBJ2-1, with 8 nucleotides matching TRBD2. The CDR3 consists of 13 residues. With V trimmed by 5 bases and J by 7 bases, 7 bases remained unmatched. Germline V gives CDR1 DFQATT, CDR2 SNEGSKA (reference sequence). As DNA, the CDR3 is TGCAGTGCTGGTTTAATAGCGGGAAATGAGCAGTTCTTC. Its translation is CSAGLIAGNEQFF.

This clonotype has at least ten counts. The J gene is TRBJ2-2, the V gene TRBV19, with D unclear. Per germline, CDR1 LNHDA and CDR2 SQIVND (reference sequence). The CDR3 loop spans 13 amino acids. V gave up 1 base and J gave up 7 bases, with 7 bases separating them. The CDR3 region has the DNA TGTGCCAGTAGTATAGGGTCCGTCGGGGAGCTGTTTTTT. Protein product: CASSIGSVGELFF. Combining the CDR3 with reference TRBV19 and TRBJ2-2 gives the whole variable domain DGGITQSPKYLFRKEGQNVTLSCEQNLNHDAMYWYRQDPGQGLRLIYYSQIVNDFQKGDIAEGYSVSREKKESFPLTVTSAQKNPTAFYLCASSIGSVGELFFGEGSRLTVL.

This clonotype was counted a few times. At one end, the junction sequence differs from germline, possibly due to a read error. V usage is TRBV10-3 and J usage is TRBJ2-3, with D maybe TRBD2 (5 bases). Germline CDR1 reads ENHRY; CDR2 reads SYGVKD. The CDR3 is 15 amino acids. CDR3 loop: CASSLWPPSTDAQYF. As DNA, the CDR3 is TGTGCCAGCAGTTTGTGGCCCCCTAGCACAGATGCGCAGTATTTT.

With respect to this clonotype: A read error may produce the germline difference seen at one junction end. The genes are TRBV10-3 and TRBJ1-5; 12 nucleotides agree with TRBD1. The CDR3 covers 17 residues. Per germline, CDR1 ENHRY and CDR2 SYGVKD. The CDR3 DNA sequence: TGTGCCAGCAGTTACTCGTCCATGGGACAGGGGGCCCAGCCCCAGCATTTT. Translating gives CASSYSSMGQGAQPQHF.

This chain joins TRBV7-9 and TRBJ2-1, with unresolved D. This CDR3 contains 12 residues. V was trimmed by 1 base and J by 14 bases, leaving 12 bases between them. Germline V CDR1 and CDR2: SEHNR, FQNEAQ (reference sequence). The CDR3, as DNA: TGTGCCAGCAGCTTAGGCCGACATGGAGAGTTCTTC. Amino acids: CASSLGRHGEFF.

V is TRBV20-1 and J is TRBJ2-5, with 11 nucleotides matching TRBD1. V shed 1 base, J shed 5 bases, and the junction held 9 bases outside the gene matches. The CDR3 totals 16 residues. Germline V gene lookup returns CDR1 DFQATT and CDR2 SNEGSKA (reference sequence). CDR3 amino acids: CSARAGQGVPKETQYF. DNA for the CDR3: TGCAGTGCTAGAGCGGGACAGGGGGTACCTAAGGAGACCCAGTACTTC.

This clonotype was detected many times. The chain joins TRBV2 to TRBJ1-5; D gene unclear. This CDR3 contains 13 residues. Germline CDR1 reads SNHLY; CDR2 reads FYNNEI. V was clipped by 5 bases and J by 6 bases, with 11 bases between them. CDR3 protein: CASSLGGSQPQHF. The CDR3 DNA follows: TGTGCCAGCAGTTTAGGTGGGAGTCAGCCCCAGCATTTT.

The chain combines TRBV20-1 with TRBJ2-7, with a weak D call TRBD2 (6 bases). The ends were cut back, 3 bases at V and 2 bases at J, with 14 bases in the middle. Germline CDR1 reads DFQATT; CDR2 reads SNEGSKA (reference sequence). This CDR3 is 14 amino acids long. The CDR3 DNA reads TGCAGTGCTAGGTCCGCGGGACGGACCTACGAGCAGTACTTC. Translated, it gives CSARSAGRTYEQYF.

This clonotype was recorded at least ten times. The chain is built from TRBV9 and TRBJ2-1; the D gene could be TRBD1 or TRBD2 (5 bases each). Germline V CDR1 and CDR2: SGDLS, YYNGEE. The V gene lost 0 bases and the J gene lost 10 bases, with 5 bases spanning the gap. The CDR3 covers 11 residues. This CDR3 reads CASSVGGEQFF. Here the CDR3 DNA reads TGTGCCAGCAGCGTAGGGGGGGAGCAGTTCTTC.

The rearrangement joins TRBV9 to TRBJ1-6, with TRBD1 identical over 8 bases. The V segment lost 2 bases and the J segment 9 bases; nucleotides outside the gene matches: 7. CDR1 SGDLS and CDR2 YYNGEE come from the germline V gene. The CDR3 is 15 amino acids. The CDR3 reads CASSVYDRGGSPLHF. As DNA, the CDR3 is TGTGCCAGCAGCGTCTACGACAGGGGAGGTTCACCCCTCCACTTT.

This clonotype was recorded many times. The V call is TRBV12-3 or TRBV12-4, the J call TRBJ1-5, with D tentatively TRBD1 (5 bases). The CDR3 has 13 amino acids. V gave up 7 bases and J gave up 2 bases, with 9 bases separating them. CDR3 loop: CASMRGGNQPQHF. For the CDR3, the DNA is TGTGCCAGCATGAGGGGAGGCAATCAGCCCCAGCATTTT.

This clonotype was detected only a few times. The gene calls are TRBV5-4 and TRBJ2-1; 10 nucleotides agree with TRBD2. The germline V gene has CDR1 SGHNT and CDR2 YYREEE (reference sequence). The CDR3 has 16 residues. The trim removed 3 bases at V and 8 bases at J, leaving 11 bases unmatched. The CDR3 loop is CASSSGQPLAGDEQFF. The CDR3 coding sequence is TGTGCCAGCAGCTCCGGACAACCCCTAGCGGGAGATGAGCAGTTCTTC.

The V and J genes are TRBV2 and TRBJ2-7; 7 nucleotides agree with TRBD1. CDR3 length equals 13 residues. V gave up 1 base and J gave up 3 bases; unmatched junction bases: 0. Germline V gene data show CDR1 as SNHLY and CDR2 as FYNNEI. The CDR3 reads CASSEDRGYEQYF. CDR3 sequence (DNA): TGTGCCAGCAGTGAAGACAGGGGCTACGAGCAGTACTTC.

The V gene is TRBV18, the J gene TRBJ1-2; D remains ambiguous. The germline V gene encodes CDR1 KGHSH and CDR2 LQKENI. This CDR3 is 14 amino acids long. V lost 2 bases and J 2 bases, leaving 9 bases between the germline ends. The DNA for the CDR3 is TGTGCCAGCTCACCAAGTCCGGAGAACTATGGCTACACCTTC. It codes for CASSPSPENYGYTF. The whole variable domain, remainder taken from reference TRBV18 and TRBJ1-2, is NAGVMQNPRHLVRRRGQEARLRCSPMKGHSHVYWYRQLPEEGLKFMVYLQKENIIDESGMPKERFSAEFPKEGPSILRIQQVVRGDSAAYFCASSPSPENYGYTFGSGTRLTVV.

This chain links TRBV13 with TRBJ2-3; 8 positions match TRBD1. V trimming: 5 bases; J trimming: 3 bases; junction bases outside the gene matches: 1. Germline values: CDR1 PRHDT, CDR2 FYEKMQ (reference sequence). This CDR3 is 13 amino acids long. CDR3 sequence (DNA): TGTGCCAGCAGCGGGGACAGGACAGATACGCAGTATTTT. It translates to CASSGDRTDTQYF. Full variable domain (outside the CDR3, taken from reference TRBV13 and TRBJ2-3): AAGVIQSPRHLIKEKRETATLKCYPIPRHDTVYWYQQGPGQDPQFLISFYEKMQSDKGSIPDRFSAQQFSDYHSELNMSSLELGDSALYFCASSGDRTDTQYFGPGTRLTVL.